A single sample is the source of the 6 T cell receptor beta chains below, sequenced in a study of blood T cell repertoires in COVID-19 (dated by TCRdb to about 2020). Receptor libraries were prepared by the immunoSEQ multiplex PCR assay. TCRdb mirrors the immuneACCESS table, restricted to in-frame sequences. Some clones are absent from its copies; in checked studies, under half trace to an unresolved V gene, and the reason for the others is unknown. A total of about 220,000 clones appear in this sample, 70% to 90% of them only once. Of the sample, roughly 2.5% is held by the ten largest clones. The material sequenced was PBMCs or T cells enriched from blood (not recorded which). The source is a woman aged 35 to 49 with acute COVID-19.

In nucleotides, the CDR3 is TGTGCCAGCAGACCGACAGGGGGCCTAGAGACCCAGTACTTC. Encoded protein: CASRPTGGLETQYF. The chain uses TRBV5-4 and TRBJ2-5, with 10 bases aligning to TRBD1. V gave up 5 bases and J gave up 4 bases; unmatched junction bases: 5. Germline V gene sequence: CDR1 SGHNT, CDR2 YYREEE (reference sequence). The CDR3 consists of 14 residues.

This chain connects TRBV19 to TRBJ2-1; 9 nucleotides match TRBD2. After removal of 6 bases from V and 9 bases from J, the junction contained 12 bases not matched to a gene. CDR3 size: 15 residues. Germline lookup yields CDR1 LNHDA and CDR2 SQIVND (reference sequence). The DNA for the CDR3 is TGTGCCAGTAGAGTAGCGGGAGCCAGGGGGGGTGAGCAGTTCTTC. This encodes CASRVAGARGGEQFF.

This chain connects TRBV3-1 (or the pseudogene TRBV3-2) to TRBJ1-3, with 7 bases identical to TRBD1. V lost 2 bases, J lost 1 base, and 8 bases stayed unmatched. In germline, CDR1 is LGHDT, CDR2 YNNKEL (reference sequence). The CDR3 runs 17 residues. For the CDR3, the DNA is TGTGCCAGCAGCCAATTAGGAGGGGGCGTATCTGGAAACACCATATATTTT. Encoded protein: CASSQLGGGVSGNTIYF.

The V call is TRBV6-1, the J call TRBJ2-5, with 7 nucleotides matching TRBD1. CDR1 MNHNS and CDR2 SASEGT come from the germline V gene. The V and J ends lost 3 bases and 5 bases, in that order; junction bases with no gene match: 9. The CDR3 consists of 15 residues. The CDR3 nucleotides read TGTGCCAGCAGTGAGGGGCAGGGGGACGGGGAGACCCAGTACTTC. It specifies CASSEGQGDGETQYF.

V gene TRBV19 combines with J gene TRBJ1-4; D perhaps matches TRBD1 (5 bases). Germline CDR1 reads LNHDA; CDR2 reads SQIVND (reference sequence). The CDR3 loop spans 16 amino acids. Between the trimmed V and J ends, which lost 4 bases and 8 bases, there was a span of 20 bases. The CDR3 region has the DNA TGTGCCAGTAGTACCCCCGGGTCCGTTGGGGGGGAAAAACTGTTTTTT. Translating it yields CASSTPGSVGGEKLFF. Combining the CDR3 with reference TRBV19 and TRBJ1-4 gives the whole variable domain DGGITQSPKYLFRKEGQNVTLSCEQNLNHDAMYWYRQDPGQGLRLIYYSQIVNDFQKGDIAEGYSVSREKKESFPLTVTSAQKNPTAFYLCASSTPGSVGGEKLFFGSGTQLSVL.

This clone was counted many times. V and J are TRBV7-6 and TRBJ2-2; D is possibly TRBD1 (6 bases). The CDR3 runs to 16 residues. CDR1 is SGHVS, CDR2 FNYEAQ, per germline. The ends were cut back, 6 bases at V and 2 bases at J, with 16 bases in the middle. The CDR3 spells CASRAGQSGNTGELFF. CDR3 coding DNA: TGTGCCAGCAGGGCCGGACAGTCAGGAAACACCGGGGAGCTGTTTTTT.